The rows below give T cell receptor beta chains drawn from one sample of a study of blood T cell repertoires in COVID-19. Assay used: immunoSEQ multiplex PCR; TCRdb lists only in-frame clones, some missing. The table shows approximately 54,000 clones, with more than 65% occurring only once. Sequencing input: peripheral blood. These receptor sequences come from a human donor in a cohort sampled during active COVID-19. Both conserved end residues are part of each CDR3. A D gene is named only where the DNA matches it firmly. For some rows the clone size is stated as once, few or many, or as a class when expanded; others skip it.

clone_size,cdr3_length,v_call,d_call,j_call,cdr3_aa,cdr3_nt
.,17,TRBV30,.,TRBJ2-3,CAWSPKGWDISTDTQYF,TGTGCCTGGAGTCCAAAGGGTTGGGACATTAGCACAGATACGCAGTATTTT
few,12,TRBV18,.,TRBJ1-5,CASSPEGLAQHF,TGTGCCAGCTCACCCGAGGGTCTGGCCCAGCATTTT
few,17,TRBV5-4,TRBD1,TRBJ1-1,CASSSRTGGERRIEAFF,TGTGCCAGCAGTTCCAGGACAGGGGGCGAAAGAAGGATTGAAGCTTTCTTT
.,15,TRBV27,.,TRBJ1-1,CASSPMGGWDTEAFF,TGTGCCAGCAGCCCGATGGGGGGGTGGGACACTGAAGCTTTCTTT
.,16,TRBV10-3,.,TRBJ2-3,CAISDGRRASTDTQYF,TGTGCCATCAGTGATGGGAGGCGGGCTAGCACAGATACGCAGTATTTT
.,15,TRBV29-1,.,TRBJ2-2,CSVLAAERSGGELFF,TGCAGCGTTCTCGCAGCAGAAAGGTCAGGCGGGGAGCTGTTTTTT
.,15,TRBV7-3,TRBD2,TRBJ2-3,CASSLGLAYTDTQYF,TGTGCCAGCAGCTTAGGACTAGCGTACACAGATACGCAGTATTTT
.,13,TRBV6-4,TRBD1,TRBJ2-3,CASSGQGGDTQYF,TGTGCCAGCAGTGGACAGGGTGGAGATACGCAGTATTTT
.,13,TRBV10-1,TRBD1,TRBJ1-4,CASSGQGVEKLFF,TGCGCCAGCAGTGGACAGGGGGTCGAAAAACTGTTTTTT
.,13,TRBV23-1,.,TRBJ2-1,CASSQNLAREQFF,TGCGCCAGCAGTCAAAACCTAGCCCGTGAGCAGTTCTTC
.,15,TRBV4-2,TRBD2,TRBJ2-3,CASSLGLAGTDTQYF,TGTGCCAGCAGCCTCGGACTAGCGGGAACAGATACGCAGTATTTT
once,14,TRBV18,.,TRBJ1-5,CASSLGGLQQPQHF,TGTGCCAGCTCACTAGGTGGGCTACAGCAGCCCCAGCATTTT
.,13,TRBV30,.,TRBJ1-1,CAWSSQPNTEAFF,TGTGCCTGGAGTTCACAGCCGAACACTGAAGCTTTCTTT
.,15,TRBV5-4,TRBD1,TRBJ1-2,CASSKGTESNYGYTF,TGTGCCAGCAGCAAAGGGACAGAGTCTAACTATGGCTACACCTTC
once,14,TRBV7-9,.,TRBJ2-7,CASSAGQSSYEQYF,TGTGCCAGCAGCGCGGGACAGAGCTCCTACGAGCAGTACTTC
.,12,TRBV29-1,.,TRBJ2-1,CSVVWGLNEQFF,TGCAGCGTTGTGTGGGGGCTAAATGAGCAGTTCTTC
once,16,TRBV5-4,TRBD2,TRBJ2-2,CASSPGTSGNTGELFF,TGTGCCAGCAGCCCCGGGACTAGCGGGAACACCGGGGAGCTGTTTTTT
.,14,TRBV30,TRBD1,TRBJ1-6,CAWRTGAYNSPLHF,TGTGCCTGGCGGACAGGTGCCTATAATTCACCCCTCCACTTT
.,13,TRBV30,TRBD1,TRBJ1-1,CAWSEDRATEAFF,TGTGCCTGGAGTGAGGACAGGGCCACTGAAGCTTTCTTT
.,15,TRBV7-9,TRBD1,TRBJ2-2,CASSSYGTGAGELFF,TGTGCCAGCAGCTCCTACGGGACAGGGGCTGGGGAGCTGTTTTTT
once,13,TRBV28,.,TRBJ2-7,CASSFQNSYEQYF,TGTGCCAGCAGTTTCCAGAACTCCTACGAGCAGTACTTC
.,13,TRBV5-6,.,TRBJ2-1,CASSFGAYNEQFF,TGTGCCAGCAGCTTTGGGGCTTACAATGAGCAGTTCTTC
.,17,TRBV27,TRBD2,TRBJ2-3,CASSQGSSGRALDTQYF,TGTGCCAGCAGCCAGGGGTCTAGCGGGAGGGCCTTAGATACGCAGTATTTT
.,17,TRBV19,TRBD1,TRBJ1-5,CASKSLKGTGINQPQHF,TGTGCCAGTAAGTCCCTAAAGGGGACAGGGATCAATCAGCCCCAGCATTTT
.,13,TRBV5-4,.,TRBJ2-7,CASSLGPGYEQYF,TGTGCCAGCAGCCTTGGCCCAGGCTACGAGCAGTACTTC